Below, 26 T cell receptor beta chains from the same sample are listed, as sequenced in a study of radiotherapy plus CTLA-4 blockade in lung cancer. Clones were sequenced by immunoSEQ multiplex PCR, and TCRdb holds only the in-frame ones, with some missing. The sample includes more than 90,000 clones, approximately 86% seen only once; the top ten take about 5.3%. This specimen was peripheral blood, taken from a patient treated with radiotherapy plus ipilimumab. These receptors were taken from a human donor with non-small cell lung cancer that progressed on radiotherapy plus ipilimumab.

The J gene is TRBJ1-4, the V gene TRBV11-2; the D gene is possibly TRBD1 (5 bases). The V and J ends lost 3 bases and 7 bases respectively, with 12 bases between them. Germline CDR1 SGHAT, CDR2 FQNNGV. This CDR3 region has 14 residues. The CDR3 DNA reads as TGTGCCAGCAGCTTTGGGCGGGACGGTGAAAAACTGTTTTTT. It codes for CASSFGRDGEKLFF.

The chain uses TRBV10-3 and TRBJ2-5; possibly TRBD2 for D (5 bases). Trimming took off 8 bases at V and 4 bases at J, with 11 bases between the two ends. The length of the CDR3 is 12 residues. From germline, CDR1 is ENHRY and CDR2 SYGVKD. The CDR3 nucleotides read TGTGCCATCGGGAGCGGCCCAGAGACCCAGTACTTC. Translation gives CAIGSGPETQYF.

The chain has TRBV14 and TRBJ1-2; a weak D match, TRBD1 (5 bases). CDR3 length equals 15 residues. V lost 1 base and J 2 bases, leaving 11 bases between the germline ends. The germline CDR1 and CDR2 sequences are SGHDN and FVKESK. CDR3 nucleotide sequence: TGTGCCAGCAGCCAAGGGCACAGGAGGAACTATGGCTACACCTTC. It encodes CASSQGHRRNYGYTF.

This chain joins TRBV5-1 and TRBJ1-1; D not resolved. The germline V and J ends were trimmed by 0 bases and 4 bases, with 7 bases remaining between them. This CDR3 spans 13 amino acids. Germline loops: CDR1 SGHRS, CDR2 YFSETQ. CDR3 bases: TGCGCCAGCAGCTTGGGGCGGGTCACTGAAGCTTTCTTT. Protein sequence: CASSLGRVTEAFF. Full variable domain (outside the CDR3, taken from reference TRBV5-1 and TRBJ1-1): KAGVTQTPRYLIKTRGQQVTLSCSPISGHRSVSWYQQTPGQGLQFLFEYFSETQRNKGNFPGRFSGRQFSNSRSEMNVSTLELGDSALYLCASSLGRVTEAFFGQGTRLTVV.

The CDR3 here is CARLTVGSPGNTIYF. For the CDR3, the DNA is TGCGCCAGACTTACCGTGGGGTCCCCTGGAAACACCATATATTTT. The chain recombines TRBV23-1 with TRBJ1-3; unclear D gene. TRBV23-1 is an ORF for which the function is uncertain. This CDR3 has 15 amino acids. V was pared by 9 bases and J by 2 bases, with 17 bases between.

The V gene is TRBV6-5, the J gene TRBJ1-2; 8 bases line up with TRBD1. In germline, CDR1 is MNHEY, CDR2 SVGAGI. There are 13 residues in the CDR3. V trimming: 8 bases; J trimming: 8 bases; junction bases outside the gene matches: 10. The CDR3 spells CASAQSGGVGYTF. The DNA of the CDR3 is TGTGCCAGCGCCCAATCAGGGGGCGTCGGCTACACCTTC.

This rearrangement joins TRBV6-5 to TRBJ2-3; 12 bases match TRBD2. CDR3 length: 16 amino acids. V was pared by 4 bases and J by 0 bases, with 2 bases of the junction left unmatched. The germline gives CDR1 MNHEY, CDR2 SVGAGI. The CDR3 nucleotides are TGTGCCAGCAGTTCCGGGACTAGCGGGAGCACAGATACGCAGTATTTT. This codes for CASSSGTSGSTDTQYF.

The V gene is TRBV6-5, the J gene TRBJ2-7; maybe TRBD1 (6 bases). Germline CDR1 reads MNHEY; CDR2 reads SVGAGI. V was cut by 8 bases and J by 2 bases, with 10 bases left in between. The CDR3 totals 12 residues. CDR3 nucleotide sequence: TGTGCCAGCGGACAGAGAGCCTACGAGCAGTACTTC. It is translated as CASGQRAYEQYF.

The CDR3 loop reads CASSQESSRNTEAFF. The CDR3 DNA reads TGCGCCAGCAGCCAAGAGAGCAGTCGTAACACTGAAGCTTTCTTT. The J gene is TRBJ1-1, the V gene TRBV4-1; D call uncertain. CDR1 and CDR2 (germline): MGHRA, YSYEKL. The CDR3 is 15 amino acids. The V end was cut by 0 bases, the J end by 2 bases, with 10 bases between.

V is TRBV5-5 and J is TRBJ1-2, with 10 bases that match TRBD1. Germline CDR1 reads SGHKS; CDR2 reads YYEKEE (reference sequence). The J segment lost 7 bases and the V segment lost 4 bases, leaving 4 bases of the junction unmatched. CDR3 length: 13 residues. Here the CDR3 reads CASSPDRGSGYTF. The CDR3 coding sequence is TGTGCCAGCAGCCCGGACAGGGGGTCTGGCTACACCTTC.

V gene TRBV10-3 combines with J gene TRBJ2-1; 9 nucleotides align to TRBD2. V lost 10 bases to trimming and J lost 5 bases; unmatched junction nucleotides: 15. The CDR3 is 16 residues long. The germline gives CDR1 ENHRY, CDR2 SYGVKD. CDR3 nucleotides: TGTGCCACCAGCAAGGGAGATAGCGGGGGTGACAATGAGCAGTTCTTC. Amino acid sequence: CATSKGDSGGDNEQFF.

The V gene is TRBV6-6, the J gene TRBJ2-1; no firm D call. Germline assignment: CDR1 MNHNY and CDR2 SVGAGI (reference sequence). This CDR3 contains 13 residues. Trimming left V 8 bases short and J 8 bases short, with 16 bases between. The CDR3 sequence: CASPSWSIHEQFF. The CDR3 DNA sequence: TGTGCCAGCCCGTCCTGGAGCATCCATGAGCAGTTCTTC.

V and J are TRBV7-8 and TRBJ1-5; 7 bases are shared with TRBD1. With V trimmed by 5 bases and J by 5 bases, 3 bases remained unmatched. The CDR3 contains 13 residues. Per germline, CDR1 SGHVS and CDR2 FQNEAQ. The CDR3, as DNA: TGTGCCAGCAGCGTCGACAGGGATCAGCCCCAGCATTTT. It codes for CASSVDRDQPQHF. Variable domain in full (rest from reference TRBV7-8 and TRBJ1-5): GAGVSQSPRYKVAKRGQDVALRCDPISGHVSLFWYQQALGQGPEFLTYFQNEAQLDKSGLPSDRFFAERPEGSVSTLKIQRTQQEDSAVYLCASSVDRDQPQHFGDGTRLSIL.

This chain joins TRBV27 and TRBJ1-4; maybe TRBD1 (5 bases). The CDR3 contains 14 residues. V was pared by 6 bases and J by 2 bases, with 10 bases between. Germline-derived CDR1 and CDR2 are MNHEY and SMNVEV (reference sequence). CDR3 bases: TGTGCCAGCAGCAAGGGGTGGACTAATGAAAAACTGTTTTTT. It codes for CASSKGWTNEKLFF.

This clone was counted only a few times. V usage is TRBV6-1 and J usage is TRBJ1-3; D call uncertain. The ends were cut back, 1 base at V and 0 bases at J, with 7 bases in the middle. Germline CDR1 is MNHNS and CDR2 is SASEGT. The CDR3 totals 15 residues. This CDR3 reads CASSEGPVSGNTIYF. For the CDR3, the DNA is TGTGCCAGCAGTGAAGGTCCCGTCTCTGGAAACACCATATATTTT.

The chain uses TRBV30 and TRBJ2-5; 10 bases match TRBD2. With 7 bases clipped from V and 5 bases from J, the junction kept 7 bases outside the gene matches. CDR3 length: 13 amino acids. Germline CDR1 and CDR2: GTSNPN and SVGIG (reference sequence). The CDR3 DNA reads TGTGCCTCGAAGCGGGAGGGCCGGGAGACCCAGTACTTC. The encoded protein is CASKREGRETQYF.

The V and J genes are TRBV5-6 and TRBJ2-2, with no clear D. Looked up from germline, CDR1 is SGHDT and CDR2 is YYEEEE. Trimming shortened V by 0 bases and J by 7 bases, and 7 bases separated the two germline ends. The CDR3 spans 13 residues. As DNA, the CDR3 is TGTGCCAGCAGCTTGGTAGAGATCGGGGAGCTGTTTTTT. Protein: CASSLVEIGELFF.

In its sample, this clone is medium-sized. The rearrangement links TRBV4-1 to TRBJ2-7, with D hard to call. Germline-derived CDR1 and CDR2 are MGHRA and YSYEKL. With 1 base removed from V and 2 bases from J, the gap between germline ends came to 12 bases. The CDR3 has 15 residues. The CDR3, as DNA: TGCGCCAGCAGCCAAGGACAAGGAGACACCTACGAGCAGTACTTC. Encoded protein: CASSQGQGDTYEQYF.

This clone was found a few times. This chain joins TRBV29-1 and TRBJ2-5; 7 nucleotides align to TRBD1. Trimming took 5 bases from V and 2 from J; bases not matched to a gene: 5. Germline-derived CDR1 and CDR2 are SQVTM and ANQGSEA. This CDR3 is built from 13 residues. Here the CDR3 reads CSVLGRGQETQYF. CDR3 in DNA: TGCAGCGTTCTGGGCAGGGGGCAAGAGACCCAGTACTTC.

Only one count was recorded for this clone. The chain carries TRBV4-1 and TRBJ1-5; TRBD1 aligns across 7 bases. The CDR3 runs 16 residues. CDR1 MGHRA and CDR2 YSYEKL come from the germline V gene. V was pared by 0 bases and J by 3 bases, with 5 bases of the junction left unmatched. CDR3 in DNA: TGCGCCAGCAGCCAAGACGGGCAGGGGGACAATCAGCCCCAGCATTTT. Residues: CASSQDGQGDNQPQHF.

This rearrangement joins TRBV9 to TRBJ2-3, with no clear D. V gave up 7 bases and J gave up 2 bases, with 14 bases separating them. CDR3 length: 14 amino acids. The germline V gene encodes CDR1 SGDLS and CDR2 YYNGEE. CDR3 DNA: TGTGCCAGCGCAGTCGGGCAACACACAGATACGCAGTATTTT. As protein: CASAVGQHTDTQYF. Full variable domain (outside the CDR3, taken from reference TRBV9 and TRBJ2-3): DSGVTQTPKHLITATGQRVTLRCSPRSGDLSVYWYQQSLDQGLQFLIQYYNGEERAKGNILERFSAQQFPDLHSELNLSSLELGDSALYFCASAVGQHTDTQYFGPGTRLTVL.

The chain carries TRBV23-1 and TRBJ1-4, with D perhaps matching TRBD1 (5 bases). TRBV23-1 is marked as an open reading frame, function uncertain. The CDR3 is made up of 18 amino acids. The V end lost 2 bases, the J end lost 8 bases, and 24 bases lay between the germline ends. The CDR3 region is CASSQRAQDPHGGEKLFF. The CDR3 DNA reads as TGCGCCAGCAGTCAACGAGCACAAGACCCACACGGGGGGGAAAAACTGTTTTTT.

This clone was found once. J is TRBJ1-2 and V is TRBV28, with D possibly being TRBD1 (5 bases). V lost 6 bases to trimming and J lost 0 bases, with 11 bases between them. The CDR3 spans 14 residues. CDR1 is MDHEN and CDR2 is SYDVKM in the germline V gene. Written as DNA, the CDR3 is TGTGCCAGCAGGTGGGGCAGGGCTAACTATGGCTACACCTTC. Its protein is CASRWGRANYGYTF.

The chain joins TRBV9 to TRBJ2-3, with 8 positions matching TRBD2. The CDR3 extends over 16 amino acids. V shed 4 bases, J shed 2 bases, and the junction held 9 bases outside the gene matches. The germline V gene has CDR1 SGDLS and CDR2 YYNGEE. CDR3 amino acids: CASSSPGRAPTDTQYF. DNA for the CDR3: TGTGCCAGCAGCTCCCCCGGGAGGGCCCCCACAGATACGCAGTATTTT.

The V gene is TRBV19, the J gene TRBJ2-7, with D perhaps matching TRBD1 or TRBD2 (5 bases each). Germline V gives CDR1 LNHDA, CDR2 SQIVND (reference sequence). This CDR3 is built from 14 residues. With 0 bases removed from V and 4 bases from J, the gap between germline ends came to 10 bases. The CDR3 coding sequence is TGTGCCAGTAGTATAGATGGGACCCAATACGAGCAGTACTTC. Translating gives CASSIDGTQYEQYF.

A single count supports this clone. V is TRBV4-1 and J is TRBJ2-3, with D unclear. The CDR3 runs to 15 residues. The V and J ends lost 0 bases and 0 bases respectively, with 7 bases between them. In germline, CDR1 is MGHRA, CDR2 YSYEKL. The CDR3 is CASSQDITSTDTQYF. The CDR3, as DNA: TGCGCCAGCAGCCAAGACATAACTAGCACAGATACGCAGTATTTT.